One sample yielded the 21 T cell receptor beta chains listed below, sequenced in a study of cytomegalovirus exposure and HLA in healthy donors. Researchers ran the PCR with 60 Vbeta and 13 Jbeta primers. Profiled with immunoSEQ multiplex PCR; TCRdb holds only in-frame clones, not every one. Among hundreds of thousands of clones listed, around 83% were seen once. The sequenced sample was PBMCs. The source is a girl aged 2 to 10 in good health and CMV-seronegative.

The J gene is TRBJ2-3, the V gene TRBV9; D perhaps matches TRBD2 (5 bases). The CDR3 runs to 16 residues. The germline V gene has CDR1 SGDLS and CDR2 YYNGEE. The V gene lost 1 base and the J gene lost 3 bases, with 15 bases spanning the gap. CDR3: CASSVIGVSGTDTQYF. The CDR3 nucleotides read TGTGCCAGCAGCGTAATCGGGGTTTCGGGGACAGATACGCAGTATTTT.

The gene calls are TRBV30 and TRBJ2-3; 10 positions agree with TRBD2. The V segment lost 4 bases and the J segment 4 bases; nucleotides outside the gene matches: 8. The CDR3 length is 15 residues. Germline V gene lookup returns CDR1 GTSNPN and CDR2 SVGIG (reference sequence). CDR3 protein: CAWTPGLAFPDTQYF. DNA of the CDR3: TGTGCCTGGACGCCGGGACTAGCGTTCCCAGATACGCAGTATTTT.

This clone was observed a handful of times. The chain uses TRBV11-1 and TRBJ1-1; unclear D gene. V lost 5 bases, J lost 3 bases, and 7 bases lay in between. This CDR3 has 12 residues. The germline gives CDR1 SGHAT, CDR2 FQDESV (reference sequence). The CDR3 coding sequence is TGTGCCAGCAGCGGGGAGCACACTGAAGCTTTCTTT. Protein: CASSGEHTEAFF.

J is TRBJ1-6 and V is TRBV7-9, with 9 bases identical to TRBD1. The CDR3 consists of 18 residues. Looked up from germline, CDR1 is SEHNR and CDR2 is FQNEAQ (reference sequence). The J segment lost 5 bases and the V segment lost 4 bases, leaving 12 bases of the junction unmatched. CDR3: CASSSPGQGAPNNSPLHF. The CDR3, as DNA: TGTGCCAGCAGCTCTCCGGGACAGGGCGCCCCCAATAATTCACCCCTCCACTTT.

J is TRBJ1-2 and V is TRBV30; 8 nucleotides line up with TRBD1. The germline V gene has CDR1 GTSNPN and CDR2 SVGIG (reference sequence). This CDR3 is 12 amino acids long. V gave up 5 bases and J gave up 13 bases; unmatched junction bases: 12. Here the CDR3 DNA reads TGTGCCTGGGACCCGGGACAGGTTGCAGCCACCTTC. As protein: CAWDPGQVAATF.

The DNA for the CDR3 is TGTGCCAGCAGTCCGACAGGGGTCGGGTATGGCTACACCTTC. Its protein is CASSPTGVGYGYTF. This sequence joins TRBV6-1 and TRBJ1-2; 8 bases map to TRBD1. The CDR3 sequence is 14 residues long. With 5 bases clipped from V and 5 bases from J, the junction kept 7 bases outside the gene matches. The germline V gene encodes CDR1 MNHNS and CDR2 SASEGT.

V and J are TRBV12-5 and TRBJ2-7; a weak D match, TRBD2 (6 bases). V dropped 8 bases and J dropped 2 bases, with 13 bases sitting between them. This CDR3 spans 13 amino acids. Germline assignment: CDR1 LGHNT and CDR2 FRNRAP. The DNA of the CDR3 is TGTGCTAGTTCCAGACGGGGGACCTACGAGCAGTACTTC. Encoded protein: CASSRRGTYEQYF.

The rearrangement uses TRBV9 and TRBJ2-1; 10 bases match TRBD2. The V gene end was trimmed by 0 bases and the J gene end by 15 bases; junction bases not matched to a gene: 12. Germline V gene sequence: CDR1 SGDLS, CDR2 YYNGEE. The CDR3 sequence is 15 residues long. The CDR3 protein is CASSVESASGGPRFF. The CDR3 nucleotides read TGTGCCAGCAGCGTAGAATCGGCTAGCGGGGGCCCCCGGTTCTTC.

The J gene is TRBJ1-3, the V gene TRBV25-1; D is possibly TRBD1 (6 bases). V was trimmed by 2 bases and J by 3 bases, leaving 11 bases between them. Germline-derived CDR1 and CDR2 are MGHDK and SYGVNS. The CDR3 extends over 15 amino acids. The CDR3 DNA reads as TGTGCCAGCAGTGAACCAGGGGTAGTTGGAAACACCATATATTTT. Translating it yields CASSEPGVVGNTIYF.

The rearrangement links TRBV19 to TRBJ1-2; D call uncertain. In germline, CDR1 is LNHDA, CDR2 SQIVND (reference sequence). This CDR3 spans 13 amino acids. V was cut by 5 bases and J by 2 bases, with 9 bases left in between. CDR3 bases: TGTGCCAGTAGTCGGACTGAGAACTATGGCTACACCTTC. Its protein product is CASSRTENYGYTF.

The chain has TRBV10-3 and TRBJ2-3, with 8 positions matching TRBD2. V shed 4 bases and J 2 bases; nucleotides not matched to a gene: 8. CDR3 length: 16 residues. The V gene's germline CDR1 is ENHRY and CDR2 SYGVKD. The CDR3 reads CAISGLSGGSTDTQYF. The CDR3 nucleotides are TGTGCCATCAGTGGTTTGTCGGGGGGGTCCACAGATACGCAGTATTTT.

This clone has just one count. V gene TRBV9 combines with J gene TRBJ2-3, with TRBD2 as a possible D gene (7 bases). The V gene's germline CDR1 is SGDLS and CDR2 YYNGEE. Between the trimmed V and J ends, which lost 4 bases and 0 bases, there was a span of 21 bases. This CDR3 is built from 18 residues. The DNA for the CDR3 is TGTGCCAGCAGCCCCAGGGAGGGGGGACCGACCAGCACAGATACGCAGTATTTT. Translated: CASSPREGGPTSTDTQYF.

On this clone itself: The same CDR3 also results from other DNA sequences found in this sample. CDR3 nucleotide sequence: TGTGCCAGCAGCCTTGGGACAGGGGGCTATGGCTACACCTTC. It translates to CASSLGTGGYGYTF. The V and J genes are TRBV7-8 and TRBJ1-2, with 11 bases fitting TRBD1. The CDR3 spans 14 residues. Germline CDR1 is SGHVS and CDR2 is FQNEAQ. After removal of 5 bases from V and 4 bases from J, the junction contained 3 bases not matched to a gene.

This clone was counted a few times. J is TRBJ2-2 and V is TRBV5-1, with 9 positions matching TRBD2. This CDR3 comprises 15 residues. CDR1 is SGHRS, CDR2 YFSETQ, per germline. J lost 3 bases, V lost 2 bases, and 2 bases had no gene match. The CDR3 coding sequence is TGCGCCAGCAGCTTAAGCGGGGGGTACACCGGGGAGCTGTTTTTT. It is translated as CASSLSGGYTGELFF.

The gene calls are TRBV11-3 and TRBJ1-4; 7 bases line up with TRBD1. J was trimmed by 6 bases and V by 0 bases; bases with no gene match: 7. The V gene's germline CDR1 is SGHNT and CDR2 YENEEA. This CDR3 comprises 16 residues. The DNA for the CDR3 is TGTGCCAGCAGCTTAGATATCGCGCAGGGGGATGAAAAACTGTTTTTT. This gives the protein CASSLDIAQGDEKLFF.

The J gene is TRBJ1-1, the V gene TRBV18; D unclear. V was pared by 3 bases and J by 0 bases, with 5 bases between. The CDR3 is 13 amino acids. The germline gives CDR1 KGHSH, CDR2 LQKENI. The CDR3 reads CASSPTLNTEAFF. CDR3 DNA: TGTGCCAGCTCACCCACATTGAACACTGAAGCTTTCTTT. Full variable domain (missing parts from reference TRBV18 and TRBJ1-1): NAGVMQNPRHLVRRRGQEARLRCSPMKGHSHVYWYRQLPEEGLKFMVYLQKENIIDESGMPKERFSAEFPKEGPSILRIQQVVRGDSAAYFCASSPTLNTEAFFGQGTRLTVV.

In nucleotides, the CDR3 is TGTGCCAGCAGCTCCCCTGGCGGTCTAACCTACGAGCAGTACTTC. Encoded protein: CASSSPGGLTYEQYF. This chain links TRBV7-6 with TRBJ2-7; D gene uncertain. CDR3 length: 15 amino acids. In germline, CDR1 is SGHVS, CDR2 FNYEAQ. Trimming stripped 4 bases from V and 2 bases from J, with 15 bases between.

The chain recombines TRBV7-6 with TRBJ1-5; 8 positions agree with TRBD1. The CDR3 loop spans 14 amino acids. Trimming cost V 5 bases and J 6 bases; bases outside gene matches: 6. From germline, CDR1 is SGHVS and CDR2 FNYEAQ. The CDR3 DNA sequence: TGTGCCAGCAGCGCCCAGGGGGCAGCTCAGCCCCAGCATTTT. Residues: CASSAQGAAQPQHF.

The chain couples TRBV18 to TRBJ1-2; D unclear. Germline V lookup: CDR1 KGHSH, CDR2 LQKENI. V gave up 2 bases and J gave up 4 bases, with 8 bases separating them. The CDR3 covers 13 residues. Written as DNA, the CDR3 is TGTGCCAGCTCACCATCCCCTACCTATGGCTACACCTTC. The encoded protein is CASSPSPTYGYTF.

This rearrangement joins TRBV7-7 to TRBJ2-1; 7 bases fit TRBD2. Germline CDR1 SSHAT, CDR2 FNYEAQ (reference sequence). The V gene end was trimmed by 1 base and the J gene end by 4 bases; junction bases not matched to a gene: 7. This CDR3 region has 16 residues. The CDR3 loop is CASSLEPGGRYNEQFF. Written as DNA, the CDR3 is TGTGCCAGCAGCTTAGAGCCAGGCGGGAGATACAATGAGCAGTTCTTC.

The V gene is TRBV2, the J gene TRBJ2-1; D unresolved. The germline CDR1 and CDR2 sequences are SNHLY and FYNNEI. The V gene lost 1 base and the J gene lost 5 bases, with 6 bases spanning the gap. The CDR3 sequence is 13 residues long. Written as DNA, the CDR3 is TGTGCCAGCAGTGAAGGAGTAAACAATGAGCAGTTCTTC. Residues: CASSEGVNNEQFF.